The source of this TCR beta chain is a study of shared clonotypes between healthy human individuals. Sequencing was performed with immunoSEQ multiplex PCR; in TCRdb, only in-frame clones are kept and a portion is missing. The table has a few million clones, 93% seen once. CDR3 size: 15 residues. Trimming shortened V by 1 base and J by 4 bases, and 13 bases separated the two germline ends. Germline V gene sequence: CDR1 MDHEN, CDR2 SYDVKM. Sequenced sample: naive CD4+ T cells from PBMCs. Documented subset: CD45RA+ positively selected. This clonotype originated in a man between 18 and 29 years old in good health. Some clones in this sample may be carry-over from other donors' samples. The chain employs TRBV28 and TRBJ1-1; possibly TRBD1 for D (5 bases). The CDR3 nucleotides read TGTGCCAGCAGTTTATACCCGACAGTCGCCACTGAAGCTTTCTTT. Encoded protein: CASSLYPTVATEAFF.